A selection of T cell receptor beta chains follows, all from one sample in a study of cytomegalovirus exposure and HLA in healthy donors. TCRdb's copy holds only in-frame clones and misses some; the assay was immunoSEQ multiplex PCR. The repertoire holds approximately 120,000 clones, with around nine tenths as singletons. The sequencing sample was made of PBMCs. The receptors stem from a woman aged 18-29 years in good health and CMV-seronegative. Each CDR3 is given with its conserved first and last residue. A D gene is named only where the DNA matches it firmly. The listing skips clone size in some rows; elsewhere it reads once, few, many or a size class.

clone size	D gene	V gene	J gene	CDR3 protein	CDR3 DNA
-	-	TRBV28	TRBJ2-7	CASSLGEAYEQYF	TGTGCCAGCAGTTTAGGGGAGGCCTACGAGCAGTACTTC
-	-	TRBV7-2	TRBJ1-6	CASSLGTAINSPLHF	TGTGCCAGCAGCTTAGGGACAGCGATAAATTCACCCCTCCACTTT
-	TRBD1	TRBV10-3	TRBJ1-2	CATAGQVDIDGYTF	TGTGCCACCGCGGGACAGGTAGATATAGATGGCTACACCTTC
-	TRBD1	TRBV28	TRBJ1-2	CASSIMGQEGGYTF	TGTGCCAGCAGTATTATGGGACAGGAGGGTGGCTACACCTTC
-	TRBD1	TRBV28	TRBJ1-2	CASSEQGGYGYTF	TGTGCCAGCAGCGAACAGGGGGGATATGGCTACACCTTC
-	TRBD2	TRBV4-2	TRBJ2-3	CASSQDLPSGRTDTQYF	TGTGCCAGCAGCCAAGATTTGCCTAGCGGGAGGACAGATACGCAGTATTTT
-	-	TRBV25-1	TRBJ1-2	CASSENAYGYTF	TGTGCCAGCAGTGAAAACGCGTATGGCTACACCTTC
-	TRBD1	TRBV28	TRBJ2-3	CASSLGQGANPFTDTQYF	TGTGCCAGCAGTTTGGGACAGGGGGCAAATCCCTTCACAGATACGCAGTATTTT
-	TRBD1	TRBV5-1	TRBJ1-1	CASSGGTGGVLKNTEAFF	TGCGCCAGCAGCGGAGGGACAGGGGGCGTCCTGAAAAACACTGAAGCTTTCTTT
-	-	TRBV28	TRBJ2-7	CASSTPARGYEQYF	TGTGCCAGCAGTACCCCGGCGCGAGGCTACGAGCAGTACTTC
-	TRBD2	TRBV9	TRBJ2-3	CASSVGSGGTDTQYF	TGTGCCAGCAGCGTAGGAAGCGGGGGGACTGATACGCAGTATTTT
-	TRBD2	TRBV4-2	TRBJ2-5	CASSQVSGRLETQYF	TGTGCCAGCAGCCAAGTCAGCGGGAGACTAGAGACCCAGTACTTC
-	-	TRBV28	TRBJ1-2	CASSGGHANYGYTF	TGTGCCAGCAGCGGCGGACACGCTAACTATGGCTACACCTTC
-	TRBD1	TRBV5-4	TRBJ2-2	CASSLGQGSGTGELFF	TGTGCCAGCAGCTTGGGACAGGGGTCGGGAACCGGGGAGCTGTTTTTT
-	-	TRBV19	TRBJ2-7	CASSPGGSYEQYF	TGTGCCAGTAGCCCAGGGGGGAGCTACGAGCAGTACTTC
-	-	TRBV5-1	TRBJ1-2	CASSQGSQFRGYTF	TGCGCCAGCAGTCAGGGTTCCCAATTCCGTGGCTACACCTTC
-	TRBD2	TRBV2	TRBJ2-3	CASAPPSGGHHTQYF	TGTGCCAGCGCCCCGCCAAGCGGGGGGCACCATACGCAGTATTTT
-	-	TRBV27	TRBJ2-2	CASRQTPTGYTGELFF	TGTGCCAGCAGACAAACCCCCACGGGGTACACCGGGGAGCTGTTTTTT
-	-	TRBV7-9	TRBJ2-2	CASSPLGGELFF	TGTGCCAGCAGCCCACTAGGTGGGGAGCTGTTTTTT
-	TRBD1	TRBV19	TRBJ2-7	CASSAGTEYYEQYF	TGTGCCAGTAGTGCTGGGACAGAGTATTACGAGCAGTACTTC
-	TRBD2	TRBV7-2	TRBJ2-5	CASKARGAGETQYF	TGTGCCAGCAAGGCGCGGGGGGCGGGAGAGACCCAGTACTTC
few	TRBD1	TRBV7-2	TRBJ2-1	CASSGPGQGYEQFF	TGTGCCAGCAGCGGACCGGGACAGGGTTATGAGCAGTTCTTC
-	-	TRBV27	TRBJ1-6	CASSLANSPLHF	TGTGCCAGCAGTTTAGCGAATTCACCCCTCCACTTT
-	TRBD1	TRBV28	TRBJ1-4	CASSLYRGQANEKLFF	TGTGCCAGCAGTTTATACAGGGGCCAGGCTAATGAAAAACTGTTTTTT
-	-	TRBV5-1	TRBJ2-7	CASSFGSLATGYEQYF	TGCGCCAGCAGCTTCGGGTCCCTAGCAACGGGCTACGAGCAGTACTTC
once	-	TRBV7-8	TRBJ2-3	CASSLGLVDADTQYF	TGTGCCAGCAGCTTGGGGCTAGTTGACGCAGATACGCAGTATTTT
-	TRBD2	TRBV28	TRBJ2-2	CARLNRDRGPTSGGAGRELFF	TGTGCCAGACTAAACCGGGACAGGGGACCTACTAGCGGGGGGGCCGGACGGGAGCTGTTTTTT
once	TRBD2	TRBV30	TRBJ2-4	CAWSPGLAGVYF	TGTGCCTGGAGTCCGGGACTAGCGGGAGTATATTTC
-	TRBD1	TRBV5-6	TRBJ1-4	CASRSGQGEKLFF	TGTGCCAGCAGATCCGGACAGGGTGAAAAACTGTTTTTT
-	TRBD1	TRBV9	TRBJ1-5	CASSGGQGGQPQHF	TGTGCCAGCAGCGGTGGACAGGGGGGTCAGCCCCAGCATTTT
-	TRBD1	TRBV7-9	TRBJ1-6	CASRLPGTGGSSPLHF	TGTGCCAGCAGACTCCCCGGGACAGGGGGGAGTTCACCCCTCCACTTT
once	TRBD1	TRBV28	TRBJ1-2	CASSTLGQGMKYGYTF	TGTGCCAGCAGCACCCTAGGACAGGGAATGAAATATGGCTACACCTTC
-	-	TRBV27	TRBJ2-1	CASEGNGYEQFF	TGTGCCAGCGAGGGAAACGGATACGAGCAGTTCTTC
-	TRBD1	TRBV5-1	TRBJ1-2	CASSGGTGLRGYGYTF	TGCGCCAGCAGCGGAGGGACAGGCCTTCGAGGCTATGGCTACACCTTC
-	-	TRBV28	TRBJ2-6	CASSLSLGANVLTF	TGTGCCAGCAGTTTATCTCTGGGGGCCAACGTCCTGACTTTC
-	TRBD1	TRBV19	TRBJ2-1	CASSNIGFQGARNEQFF	TGTGCCAGTAGCAATATAGGGTTCCAGGGGGCGAGGAATGAGCAGTTCTTC
-	TRBD1	TRBV6-4	TRBJ1-1	CASSDLDRGQLLAFF	TGTGCCAGCAGTGACCTGGACAGGGGGCAATTGTTGGCTTTCTTT
-	TRBD2	TRBV5-1	TRBJ2-1	CASSLASGLAGGYEQFF	TGCGCCAGCAGCTTGGCGTCTGGTCTAGCGGGGGGGTATGAGCAGTTCTTC
-	-	TRBV7-7	TRBJ2-1	CASSLDPRGYNEQFF	TGTGCCAGCAGCTTAGACCCCCGGGGGTACAATGAGCAGTTCTTC
-	TRBD1	TRBV15	TRBJ2-7	CATSRDGTGEQQYF	TGTGCCACCAGCAGAGATGGAACAGGGGAGCAGCAGTACTTC
-	-	TRBV6-5	TRBJ1-1	CASASLNTEAFF	TGTGCCAGCGCGAGTTTGAACACTGAAGCTTTCTTT
-	TRBD2	TRBV5-6	TRBJ2-2	CASSLASGRTGELFF	TGTGCCAGCAGCTTGGCTAGCGGGAGGACCGGGGAGCTGTTTTTT
once	-	TRBV9	TRBJ1-3	CASSVQGVENTIYF	TGTGCCAGCAGCGTCCAGGGTGTCGAAAACACCATATATTTT
-	-	TRBV5-8	TRBJ2-7	CASSLSAGASYEQYF	TGTGCCAGCAGCTTGTCTGCAGGGGCCTCCTACGAGCAGTACTTC
-	-	TRBV11-2	TRBJ1-1	CASSLETSGEAFF	TGTGCCAGCAGCTTAGAGACGTCAGGTGAAGCTTTCTTT
-	TRBD1	TRBV11-2	TRBJ2-7	CASSLAPTGYEQYF	TGTGCCAGCAGCTTAGCCCCGACAGGGTACGAGCAGTACTTC
-	-	TRBV19	TRBJ1-1	CASSIGHPNTEAFF	TGTGCCAGTAGTATAGGACACCCAAACACTGAAGCTTTCTTT
-	-	TRBV5-4	TRBJ2-3	CASSLDPSTDTQYF	TGTGCCAGCAGCCTAGACCCTAGCACAGATACGCAGTATTTT
-	TRBD1	TRBV6-5	TRBJ1-2	CASSYSPGGYGYTF	TGTGCCAGCAGTTACTCGCCAGGGGGCTATGGCTACACCTTC
-	TRBD2	TRBV9	TRBJ2-1	CASSVSTPPGGAVNEQFF	TGTGCCAGCAGCGTGTCTACCCCCCCCGGGGGGGCGGTCAATGAGCAGTTCTTC
-	TRBD1	TRBV28	TRBJ1-2	CASSIRQGDGYTF	TGTGCCAGCAGTATTCGACAGGGAGATGGCTACACCTTC
-	-	TRBV7-9	TRBJ2-3	CASSPRYPSTDTQYF	TGTGCCAGCAGCCCTCGCTACCCTAGCACAGATACGCAGTATTTT
-	-	TRBV30	TRBJ2-5	CAWKGDRTQETQYF	TGTGCCTGGAAGGGGGACCGGACCCAAGAGACCCAGTACTTC
-	TRBD1	TRBV5-4	TRBJ1-5	CASSFTGQGGSYNQPQHF	TGTGCCAGCAGCTTTACGGGACAGGGAGGTAGTTACAATCAGCCCCAGCATTTT
-	-	TRBV27	TRBJ1-5	CASSTGTTGPNQPQHF	TGTGCCAGCAGCACAGGGACTACTGGCCCAAATCAGCCCCAGCATTTT
-	-	TRBV6-5	TRBJ1-2	CASSYSWNSLNYGYTF	TGTGCCAGCAGTTATTCATGGAACAGCCTTAACTATGGCTACACCTTC
-	-	TRBV9	TRBJ2-5	CASSATGTQYF	TGTGCCAGCAGCGCCACGGGGACCCAGTACTTC
-	TRBD1	TRBV4-2	TRBJ1-2	CASSQGGATGAYGYTF	TGTGCCAGCAGCCAAGGCGGTGCAACAGGGGCCTATGGCTACACCTTC
-	-	TRBV19	TRBJ2-6	CASSLSGANVLTF	TGTGCCAGTAGTCTATCTGGGGCCAACGTCCTGACTTTC
once	-	TRBV27	TRBJ2-3	CASRETFGVYPQYF	TGTGCCAGCAGAGAAACGTTCGGGGTTTATCCGCAGTATTTT